This T cell receptor beta chain was sequenced for a study of glioma-infiltrating T cells after dendritic cell vaccination. The data were produced by immunoSEQ multiplex PCR, yet TCRdb's version contains in-frame clones alone and is incomplete. The sample consists of more than 95,000 clones, nearly 90% of them appearing once. Time point meaning: after dendritic cell vaccination, including at tumor progression/relapse. Looked up from germline, CDR1 is MNHEY and CDR2 is SVGAGI. V lost 0 bases to trimming and J lost 4 bases, with 9 bases between them. The CDR3 runs 14 residues. J is TRBJ1-2 and V is TRBV6-5; D gene unclear. The source is a human donor with glioblastoma. The input for sequencing was blood, taken after dendritic cell vaccination. CDR3 residues: CASSYSDSGYGYTF. CDR3 bases: TGTGCCAGCAGTTACTCAGATTCCGGCTATGGCTACACCTTC.